The 17 T cell receptor beta chains given below trace back to one sample, sequenced in a study of shared clonotypes between healthy human individuals. CD45RO-negative cells were positively selected for CCR7, leaving out terminally differentiated effector memory CD45RA+ cells. Profiling relied on immunoSEQ multiplex PCR, and the TCRdb table lists in-frame clones only, not all of them. The sample contains about 2,100,000 clones, just over 90% of which appear only once. The source material was naive CD8+ T cells from PBMCs. These TCRs come from a man aged 18-30 years in good health. Some clones in this sample may be carry-over from other donors' samples.

The rearrangement uses TRBV7-9 and TRBJ2-3; TRBD2 matches at 7 bases. Trimming removed 5 bases from V and 4 bases from J; junction bases left unmatched: 12. CDR1 is SEHNR and CDR2 is FQNEAQ in the germline V gene (reference sequence). The CDR3 is 16 residues long. The DNA for the CDR3 is TGTGCCAGCAGCCCTAGAAGGCTAGCGGAGGCAGATACGCAGTATTTT. This encodes CASSPRRLAEADTQYF.

The CDR3 nucleotides read TGCGCCAGCAGCTTGGGGGACAGGGTACATGGCTACACCTTC. Translation gives CASSLGDRVHGYTF. This rearrangement joins TRBV5-1 to TRBJ1-2, with TRBD1 matching over 9 bases. From germline, CDR1 is SGHRS and CDR2 YFSETQ. The CDR3 is made up of 14 amino acids. V lost 0 bases, J lost 6 bases, and 3 bases stayed unmatched.

This chain uses TRBV28 with TRBJ1-5, with D possibly being TRBD1 (6 bases). The CDR3 has 15 amino acids. The V end was cut by 5 bases, the J end by 5 bases, with 16 bases between. Per the germline V gene, CDR1 is MDHEN and CDR2 is SYDVKM. This CDR3 is CASSLTAKGDQPQHF. Here the CDR3 DNA reads TGTGCCAGCAGTCTGACGGCCAAGGGGGATCAGCCCCAGCATTTT.

A note on this clone: The same CDR3 can be traced to other DNA sequences in this sample. CDR3 loop: CASSFGTFSYEQYF. CDR3 sequence (DNA): TGTGCCAGCAGCTTCGGGACGTTTTCCTACGAGCAGTACTTC. The chain joins TRBV11-2 to TRBJ2-7; D may correspond to TRBD1 or TRBD2 (5 bases each). This CDR3 region has 14 residues. V lost 3 bases to trimming and J lost 1 base, with 10 bases between them. Germline CDR1 and CDR2: SGHAT and FQNNGV.

The rearrangement joins TRBV18 to TRBJ1-1, with no clear D. Germline V gene lookup returns CDR1 KGHSH and CDR2 LQKENI. Trimming shortened V by 2 bases and J by 6 bases, and 19 bases separated the two germline ends. The CDR3 loop spans 16 amino acids. In DNA form, the CDR3 reads TGTGCCAGCTCACCATTTATTAACGAGGGTCGTCCTGAAGCTTTCTTT. Translating it yields CASSPFINEGRPEAFF.

The V call is TRBV5-6, the J call TRBJ1-2; D gene unclear. The CDR3 loop spans 13 amino acids. Trimming took 2 bases from V and 8 from J, leaving 13 bases between them. Germline CDR1 is SGHDT and CDR2 is YYEEEE. The CDR3 loop reads CASSFGVIGGYTF. CDR3 DNA sequence: TGTGCCAGCAGCTTTGGAGTTATAGGCGGCTACACCTTC. Variable domain in full (rest from reference TRBV5-6 and TRBJ1-2): DAGVTQSPTHLIKTRGQQVTLRCSPKSGHDTVSWYQQALGQGPQFIFQYYEEEERQRGNFPDRFSGHQFPNYSSELNVNALLLGDSALYLCASSFGVIGGYTFGSGTRLTVV.

J is TRBJ1-2 and V is TRBV6-5; D is ambiguous. CDR1 is MNHEY and CDR2 is SVGAGI in the germline V gene. The CDR3 runs 13 residues. V was cut by 0 bases and J by 3 bases, with 5 bases left in between. For the CDR3, the DNA is TGTGCCAGCAGTTACTCGGCGCACTATGGCTACACCTTC. Protein product: CASSYSAHYGYTF.

The rearrangement links TRBV7-8 to TRBJ2-5, with D uncertain. V was trimmed by 6 bases and J by 5 bases, leaving 10 bases between them. CDR1 SGHVS and CDR2 FQNEAQ come from the germline V gene. This CDR3 comprises 12 residues. Here the CDR3 reads CASRRSWETQYF. In nucleotides, the CDR3 is TGTGCCAGCAGGCGGAGTTGGGAGACCCAGTACTTC.

About this clone itself: Other DNA sequences in this sample translate to the same CDR3. V usage is TRBV5-6 and J usage is TRBJ2-2; D is unresolved. CDR1 and CDR2 from the germline V gene are SGHDT and YYEEEE. The V and J ends lost 4 bases and 0 bases respectively, with 7 bases between them. The CDR3 is made up of 14 amino acids. The CDR3 DNA reads TGTGCCAGCAGCCCTGGCACGAACACCGGGGAGCTGTTTTTT. This codes for CASSPGTNTGELFF.

The chain couples TRBV29-1 to TRBJ1-2; perhaps TRBD1 as D (6 bases). The CDR3 is 15 residues long. CDR1 is SQVTM, CDR2 ANQGSEA, per germline. Trimming left V 1 base short and J 4 bases short, with 16 bases between. Here the CDR3 reads CSVEGETGQPYGYTF. CDR3 nucleotides: TGCAGCGTTGAAGGGGAAACAGGGCAACCCTATGGCTACACCTTC.

The gene calls are TRBV28 and TRBJ2-5; D call uncertain. V shed 6 bases and J shed 4 bases, with 15 bases lying between them. This CDR3 comprises 14 residues. From germline, CDR1 is MDHEN and CDR2 SYDVKM. CDR3 region: CASSQVRVGETQYF. The CDR3 DNA reads TGTGCCAGCAGCCAAGTGAGAGTTGGAGAGACCCAGTACTTC.

The V and J genes are TRBV9 and TRBJ2-3; D may be TRBD2 (6 bases). Trimming removed 4 bases at V and 6 bases at J, with 15 bases between. From germline, CDR1 is SGDLS and CDR2 YYNGEE. This CDR3 is built from 14 residues. The CDR3 spells CASSPWGDFDTQYF. The CDR3 nucleotides are TGTGCCAGCAGCCCCTGGGGGGATTTTGATACGCAGTATTTT.

For the CDR3, the DNA is TGCGCCAGCAGCCATCGACAGGGGTACAATGAGCAGTTCTTC. It is translated as CASSHRQGYNEQFF. The rearrangement links TRBV4-3 to TRBJ2-1, with 8 bases lining up with TRBD1. The V segment lost 3 bases and the J segment 4 bases; nucleotides outside the gene matches: 2. The germline V gene encodes CDR1 LGHNA and CDR2 YSLEER. The CDR3 has 14 residues.

This chain uses TRBV19 with TRBJ2-7, with TRBD1 matching 9 bases. The length of the CDR3 is 14 residues. The germline gives CDR1 LNHDA, CDR2 SQIVND (reference sequence). Trimming took 6 bases from V and 5 from J; bases not matched to a gene: 8. The CDR3 DNA reads as TGTGCCAGTAGCTACAGGGGGCGCCCTCACGAGCAGTACTTC. Translated: CASSYRGRPHEQYF.

V gene TRBV19 combines with J gene TRBJ2-3; the match to TRBD2 covers 11 bases. J lost 6 bases, V lost 6 bases, and 8 bases had no gene match. Germline V gene lookup returns CDR1 LNHDA and CDR2 SQIVND (reference sequence). The CDR3 runs 15 residues. The CDR3 nucleotides are TGTGCCAGTAGGACTAGCGGGATCGATCAGGATACGCAGTATTTT. Its protein is CASRTSGIDQDTQYF.

The V call is TRBV5-1, the J call TRBJ2-7, with 8 bases aligning to TRBD1. The CDR3 totals 18 residues. Germline CDR1 SGHRS, CDR2 YFSETQ. J gave up 5 bases and V 0 bases, and 16 bases lay outside the gene matches. The CDR3: CASSLGVKRQGPRDEQYF. The CDR3 DNA reads TGCGCCAGCAGCTTGGGGGTAAAAAGACAGGGGCCTCGGGACGAGCAGTACTTC.

J is TRBJ1-2 and V is TRBV29-1, with TRBD1 matching 7 bases. The CDR3 has 13 residues. Germline CDR1 and CDR2: SQVTM and ANQGSEA. V shed 1 base, J shed 7 bases, and the junction held 6 bases outside the gene matches. The CDR3 region has the DNA TGCAGCGTTGAAGCTTGGGACAGTCCTGGCTACACCTTC. Its protein product is CSVEAWDSPGYTF. The full variable domain, completed using reference TRBV29-1 and TRBJ1-2, is SAVISQKPSRDICQRGTSLTIQCQVDSQVTMMFWYRQQPGQSLTLIATANQGSEATYESGFVIDKFPISRPNLTFSTLTVSNMSPEDSSIYLCSVEAWDSPGYTFGSGTRLTVV.